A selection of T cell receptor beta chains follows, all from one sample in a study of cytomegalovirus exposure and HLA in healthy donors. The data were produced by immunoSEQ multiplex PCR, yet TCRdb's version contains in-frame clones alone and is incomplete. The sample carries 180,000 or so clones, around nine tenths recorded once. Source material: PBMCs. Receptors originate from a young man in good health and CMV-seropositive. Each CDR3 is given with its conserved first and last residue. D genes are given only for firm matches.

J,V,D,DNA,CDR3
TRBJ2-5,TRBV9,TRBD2,TGTGCCAGCAGCGTGGAAGGGACTAGCGGGAGGGCGGTCGTTGAGACCCAGTACTTC,CASSVEGTSGRAVVETQYF
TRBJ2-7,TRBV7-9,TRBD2,TGTGCCAGCAGCCTTCATATTGGGACTAGCGGAACCTACGAGCAGTACTTC,CASSLHIGTSGTYEQYF
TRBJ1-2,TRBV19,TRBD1,TGTGCCAGTAGTATTGGAATCGGACAGGGGAGCTATGGCTACACCTTC,CASSIGIGQGSYGYTF
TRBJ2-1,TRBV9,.,TGTGCCAGCAGCTCTGAGTCACTACCATCCTACAATGAGCAGTTCTTC,CASSSESLPSYNEQFF
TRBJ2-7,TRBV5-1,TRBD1,TGCGCCAGCAGCTTCACAGGGGGCTACGAGCAGTACTTC,CASSFTGGYEQYF
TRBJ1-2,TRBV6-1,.,TGTGCCAGCAGCCGGGACACCTCCCAAAGCTATGGCTACACCTTC,CASSRDTSQSYGYTF
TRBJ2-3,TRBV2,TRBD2,TGTGCCAGCAGGGTCAGGACTAGCGGCTCAGATACGCAGTATTTT,CASRVRTSGSDTQYF
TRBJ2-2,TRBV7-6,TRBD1,TGTGCCAGCAGCTTAGGAAGGGCAGGGGGCGCTTCCGGGGAGCTGTTTTTT,CASSLGRAGGASGELFF
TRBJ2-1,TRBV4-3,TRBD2,TGCGCCAGCAGCGACCGACTAGCGGCCTCCTACAATGAGCAGTTCTTC,CASSDRLAASYNEQFF
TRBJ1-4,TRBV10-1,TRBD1,TGCGCCAGCAGTACCCGGGACAGGGGACCAACTAATGAAAAACTGTTTTTT,CASSTRDRGPTNEKLFF
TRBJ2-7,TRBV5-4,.,TGTGCCATATCATTTGGTCTTTCGGACGAGCAGTACTTC,CAISFGLSDEQYF
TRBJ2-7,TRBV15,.,TGTGCCACCAGCAGAGACGCTTCCGAAGACAGGACCTACGAGCAGTACTTC,CATSRDASEDRTYEQYF
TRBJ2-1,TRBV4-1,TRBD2,TGCGCCAGCAGCCAAGACGTCAGCGGGACCTCCTACAATGAGCAGTTCTTC,CASSQDVSGTSYNEQFF
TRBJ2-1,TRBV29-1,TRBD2,TGCAGCGTTTTGGTAGCGGGAGAGGACGAGCAGTTCTTC,CSVLVAGEDEQFF
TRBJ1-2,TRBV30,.,TGTGCCTGGGAATGGCGGGGGTCTTCCTATGGCTACACCTTC,CAWEWRGSSYGYTF
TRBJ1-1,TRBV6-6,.,TGTGCCAGCAAATACTCGCAGGGGAGAAAGACTGAAGCTTTCTTT,CASKYSQGRKTEAFF
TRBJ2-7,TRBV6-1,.,TGTGCCAGCAGTGAAGACCTAGCGTTCTCCTACGAGCAGTACTTC,CASSEDLAFSYEQYF
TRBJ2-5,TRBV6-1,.,TGTGCCAGCAGTCCAGGGGAGACCCAGTACTTC,CASSPGETQYF
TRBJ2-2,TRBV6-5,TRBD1,TGTGCCAGCAGTTATAAGGGGGCGCGACGGGAGCTGTTTTTT,CASSYKGARRELFF
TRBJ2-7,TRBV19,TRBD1,TGTGCCACCACCCGACAGGGTGGGTACGAGCAGTACTTC,CATTRQGGYEQYF
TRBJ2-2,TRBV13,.,TGTGCCAGCAGCCTACGCACAGGACCTTCGAACACCGGGGAGCTGTTTTTT,CASSLRTGPSNTGELFF
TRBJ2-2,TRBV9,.,TGTGCCAGCAGCGAGAGCACCGGGGAGCTGTTTTTT,CASSESTGELFF
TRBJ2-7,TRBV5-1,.,TGCGCCAGCAGCGGGTTCTCAGGGAACCCCTACGAGCAGTACTTC,CASSGFSGNPYEQYF